The 7 T cell receptor beta chains listed next were all sequenced from one sample in a study of shared clonotypes between healthy human individuals. TCRdb's copy holds only in-frame clones and misses some; the assay was immunoSEQ multiplex PCR. This table has around 1.6 million clones, under 99% appearing once. The sequenced sample was naive CD4+ T cells sorted from blood. The subset was: CD45RA+ positively selected. The source of these receptors is a man aged 25-45 years in good health.

CDR3 sequence (DNA): TGTGCCAGCAGCCGGGAATCCCAGGGGTCCAAAAACATTCAGTACTTC. Translated, it gives CASSRESQGSKNIQYF. The V gene is TRBV7-3, the J gene TRBJ2-4, with D perhaps TRBD1 (6 bases). V lost 5 bases and J 2 bases, leaving 16 bases between the germline ends. The CDR3 totals 16 residues. Germline V gene lookup returns CDR1 SGHTA and CDR2 FQGTGA. The variable domain in full, with the rest retrieved from reference TRBV7-3 and TRBJ2-4, is GAGVSQTPSNKVTEKGKYVELRCDPISGHTALYWYRQSLGQGPEFLIYFQGTGAADDSGLPNDRFFAVRPEGSVSTLKIQRTERGDSAVYLCASSRESQGSKNIQYFGAGTRLSVL.

A remark on this clone: This specimen includes other DNA sequences encoding the same CDR3. The chain combines TRBV5-1 with TRBJ2-7; D may be TRBD2 (5 bases). Germline V gene data show CDR1 as SGHRS and CDR2 as YFSETQ. Deletions cut 2 bases from V and 3 bases from J, with 9 bases between. CDR3 size: 13 residues. The DNA for the CDR3 is TGCGCCAGCAGCTTCGGACGGGACTACGAGCAGTACTTC. Its translation is CASSFGRDYEQYF.

Here the CDR3 reads CASSVIVGGRGYGYTF. The CDR3 DNA is TGTGCCAGCAGCGTGATCGTCGGGGGGCGCGGCTATGGCTACACCTTC. The chain combines TRBV5-6 with TRBJ1-2; TRBD1 is a possible D gene (6 bases). CDR3 length: 16 amino acids. Between the trimmed V and J ends, which lost 4 bases and 4 bases, there was a span of 20 bases. Per germline, CDR1 SGHDT and CDR2 YYEEEE. Based on the CDR3 plus reference TRBV5-6 and TRBJ1-2, the full variable domain is DAGVTQSPTHLIKTRGQQVTLRCSPKSGHDTVSWYQQALGQGPQFIFQYYEEEERQRGNFPDRFSGHQFPNYSSELNVNALLLGDSALYLCASSVIVGGRGYGYTFGSGTRLTVV.

The V call is TRBV11-1, the J call TRBJ2-5; 7 bases map to TRBD1. The junction had 10 bases not matched to a gene; V was cut back by 8 bases and J by 1 base. CDR3 length: 15 amino acids. From germline, CDR1 is SGHAT and CDR2 FQDESV (reference sequence). The CDR3, as DNA: TGTGCCAGCTCGGGACAGCCAACCGCCCAAGAGACCCAGTACTTC. Its protein is CASSGQPTAQETQYF.

This chain uses TRBV6-1 with TRBJ2-7; no definite D call. V was pared by 6 bases and J by 3 bases, with 3 bases between. Germline CDR1 is MNHNS and CDR2 is SASEGT. The CDR3 runs to 10 residues. The chain's CDR3 is CASRLYEQYF. DNA of the CDR3: TGTGCCAGCAGACTCTACGAGCAGTACTTC.

The genes are TRBV2 and TRBJ2-7; 9 bases fit TRBD2. This CDR3 is built from 14 residues. J lost 2 bases, V lost 3 bases, and 2 bases had no gene match. Looked up from germline, CDR1 is SNHLY and CDR2 is FYNNEI. CDR3 sequence reads: CASSEASGTYEQYF. For the CDR3, the DNA is TGTGCCAGCAGTGAGGCTAGCGGGACCTACGAGCAGTACTTC.

The chain is built from TRBV7-2 and TRBJ1-2, with D possibly being TRBD1 (6 bases). CDR1 and CDR2 (germline): SGHTA, FQGNSA. V shed 5 bases and J shed 7 bases, with 14 bases lying between them. The CDR3 spans 13 residues. The CDR3 DNA reads as TGTGCCAGCAGCCCACAGGGATATAGTGGCTACACCTTC. Encoded protein: CASSPQGYSGYTF.